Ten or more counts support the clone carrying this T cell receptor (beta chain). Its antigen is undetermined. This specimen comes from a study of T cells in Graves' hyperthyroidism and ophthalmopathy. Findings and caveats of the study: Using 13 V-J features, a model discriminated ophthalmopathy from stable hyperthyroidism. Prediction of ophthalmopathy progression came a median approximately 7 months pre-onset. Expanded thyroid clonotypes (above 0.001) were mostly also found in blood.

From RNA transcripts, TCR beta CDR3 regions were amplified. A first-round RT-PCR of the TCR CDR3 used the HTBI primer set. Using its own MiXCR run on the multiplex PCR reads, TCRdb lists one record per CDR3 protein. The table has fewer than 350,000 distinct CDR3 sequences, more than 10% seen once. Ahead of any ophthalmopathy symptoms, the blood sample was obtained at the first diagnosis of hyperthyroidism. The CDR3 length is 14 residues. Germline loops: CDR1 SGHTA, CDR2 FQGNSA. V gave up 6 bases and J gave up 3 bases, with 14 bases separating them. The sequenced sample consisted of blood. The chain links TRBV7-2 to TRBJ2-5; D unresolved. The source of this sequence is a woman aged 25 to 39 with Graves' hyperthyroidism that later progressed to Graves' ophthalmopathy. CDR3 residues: CASSPSRAEETQYF. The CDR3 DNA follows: TGTGCCAGCAGTCCATCTAGGGCGGAAGAGACCCAGTACTTC.